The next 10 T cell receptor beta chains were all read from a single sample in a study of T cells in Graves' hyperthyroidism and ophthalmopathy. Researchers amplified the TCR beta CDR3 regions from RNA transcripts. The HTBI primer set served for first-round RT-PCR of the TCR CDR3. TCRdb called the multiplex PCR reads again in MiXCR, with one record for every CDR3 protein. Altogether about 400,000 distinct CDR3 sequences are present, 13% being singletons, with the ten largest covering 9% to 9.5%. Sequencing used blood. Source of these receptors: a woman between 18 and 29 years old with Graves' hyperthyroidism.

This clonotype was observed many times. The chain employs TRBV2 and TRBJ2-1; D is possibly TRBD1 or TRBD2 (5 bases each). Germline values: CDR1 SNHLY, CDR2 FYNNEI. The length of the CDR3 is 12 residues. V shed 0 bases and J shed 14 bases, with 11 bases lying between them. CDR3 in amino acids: CASSEAEQGEFF. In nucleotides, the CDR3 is TGTGCCAGCAGTGAAGCGGAGCAGGGAGAGTTCTTC.

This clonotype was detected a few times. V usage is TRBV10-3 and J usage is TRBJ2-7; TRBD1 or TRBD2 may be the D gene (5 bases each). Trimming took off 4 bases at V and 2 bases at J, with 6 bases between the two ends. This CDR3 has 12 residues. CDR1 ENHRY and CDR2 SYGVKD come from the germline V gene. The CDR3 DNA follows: TGTGCCATCAGTGGGGGGACCTACGAGCAGTACTTC. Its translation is CAISGGTYEQYF.

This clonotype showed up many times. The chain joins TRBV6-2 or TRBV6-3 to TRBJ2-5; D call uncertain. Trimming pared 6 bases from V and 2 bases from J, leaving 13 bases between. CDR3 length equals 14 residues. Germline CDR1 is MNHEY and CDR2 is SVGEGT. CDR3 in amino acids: CASSPAYVQETQYF. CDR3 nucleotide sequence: TGTGCCAGCAGCCCCGCCTATGTACAAGAGACCCAGTACTTC.

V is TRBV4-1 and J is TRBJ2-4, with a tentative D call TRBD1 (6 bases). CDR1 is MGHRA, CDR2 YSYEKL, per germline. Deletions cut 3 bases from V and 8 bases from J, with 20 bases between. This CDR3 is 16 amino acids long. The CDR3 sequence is CASSQGPGQTTDIQYF. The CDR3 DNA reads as TGCGCCAGCAGCCAGGGACCTGGACAGACCACGGACATTCAGTACTTC.

The CDR3: CAWSVQGSEPQHF. In DNA, the CDR3 is TGTGCCTGGAGTGTACAGGGGAGTGAGCCCCAGCATTTT. The chain carries TRBV30 and TRBJ1-5, with TRBD1 matching 7 bases. The CDR3 sequence is 13 residues long. The germline V gene encodes CDR1 GTSNPN and CDR2 SVGIG (reference sequence). V gave up 0 bases and J gave up 8 bases; unmatched junction bases: 4.

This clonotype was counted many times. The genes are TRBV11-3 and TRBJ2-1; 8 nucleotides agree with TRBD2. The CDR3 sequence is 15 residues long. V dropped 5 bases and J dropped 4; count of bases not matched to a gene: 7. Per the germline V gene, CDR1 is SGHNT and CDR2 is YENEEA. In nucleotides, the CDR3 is TGTGCCAGCAGCCCACCCGGGGGGGGATACAATGAGCAGTTCTTC. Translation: CASSPPGGGYNEQFF.

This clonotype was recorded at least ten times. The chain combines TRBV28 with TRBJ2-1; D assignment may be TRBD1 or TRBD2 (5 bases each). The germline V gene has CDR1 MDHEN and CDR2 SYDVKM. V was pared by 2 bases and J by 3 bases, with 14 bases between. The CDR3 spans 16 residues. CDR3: CASSLGIGTGYNEQFF. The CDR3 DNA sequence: TGTGCCAGCAGTTTAGGGATAGGGACCGGCTACAATGAGCAGTTCTTC.

As DNA, the CDR3 is TGTGCCAGTAGTCCGCCCTTAGTATTCGGCGAGCAGTACTTC. It is translated as CASSPPLVFGEQYF. V is TRBV19 and J is TRBJ2-7; D not certain. V shed 5 bases and J shed 6 bases, with 17 bases lying between them. The CDR3 loop spans 14 amino acids. Germline assignment: CDR1 LNHDA and CDR2 SQIVND (reference sequence).

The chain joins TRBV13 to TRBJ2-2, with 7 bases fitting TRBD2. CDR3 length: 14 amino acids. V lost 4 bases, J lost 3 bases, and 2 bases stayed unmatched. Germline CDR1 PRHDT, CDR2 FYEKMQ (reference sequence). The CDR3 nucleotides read TGTGCCAGCAGCTCGGGGGGTGACACCGGGGAGCTGTTTTTT. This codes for CASSSGGDTGELFF.

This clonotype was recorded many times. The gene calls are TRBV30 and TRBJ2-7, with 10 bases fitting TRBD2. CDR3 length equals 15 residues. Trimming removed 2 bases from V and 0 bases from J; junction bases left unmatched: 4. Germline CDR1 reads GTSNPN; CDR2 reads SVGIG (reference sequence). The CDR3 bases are TGTGCCTGGAGTAGGGGACTAGCGAACTCCTACGAGCAGTACTTC. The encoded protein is CAWSRGLANSYEQYF.